This note documents a single TCR beta chain sequence. Its antigen remains unidentified. This record belongs to a study of blood T cells in healthy people across ages. Regarding the study as a whole: Donor CMV status was unknown, possibly confounding expanded clonotype changes. Compared with aged donors, long-lived donors showed fewer expanded clones, suggesting selection.

Isolated per sample were at least 7 million PBMCs. Primers used in a second PCR of roughly 7 to 12 cycles were a sample-barcoded 5' primer and a J-beta primer mix. Tags on each cDNA molecule came from a template-switch adaptor with 12 random nucleotides. TCRdb re-called the 5' RACE reads through MiXCR, storing one row per CDR3 protein. The sample lists 1 million to 1.2 million distinct CDR3 sequences, approximately 38% seen once, with less than 15% in the top ten. With 6 bases clipped from V and 7 bases from J, the junction kept 7 bases outside the gene matches. There are 13 residues in the CDR3. In germline, CDR1 is DFQATT, CDR2 SNEGSKA (reference sequence).

Source material: blood. The gene calls are TRBV20-1 and TRBJ2-7; TRBD2 agrees at 12 bases. The clonotype was recovered from a man aged 18 to 29 in good health. DNA for the CDR3: TGCAGTGCCGGACTAGCGGGGAACAATGAGCAGTACTTC. It yields the protein CSAGLAGNNEQYF.